Listed below are T cell receptor beta chains from one sample, sequenced in a study of monozygotic twins with cystic fibrosis. Assay used: immunoSEQ multiplex PCR; TCRdb lists only in-frame clones, some missing. The data hold 11,000 or so clones, with over 95% observed a single time. The material sequenced was blood. These receptors were collected from a boy younger than 18 with cystic fibrosis. The CDR3 runs from the conserved cysteine through the conserved F or W.

J gene,V gene,CDR3 protein
TRBJ2-7,TRBV6-6,CASSYSNYEQYF
TRBJ2-2,TRBV2,CASTGGANTGELFF
TRBJ2-3,TRBV28,CASSLFGTNPGDTQYF
TRBJ1-2,TRBV6-6,CASSYLKGSEGYTF
TRBJ2-7,TRBV28,CASSLGRGTTYEQYF
TRBJ2-5,TRBV27,CASSLGNRETQYF
TRBJ2-1,TRBV19,CASSIRGLAGWDEQFF
TRBJ2-7,TRBV7-6,CASSFSGTSGQYEQYF
TRBJ1-1,TRBV7-2,CASTAGPQGYTEAFF
TRBJ2-1,TRBV30,CAWSRTGVYNEQFF
TRBJ2-3,TRBV7-9,CASSFLQTDTQYF
TRBJ1-2,TRBV5-1,CASSLEGVGYTF
TRBJ2-6,TRBV9,CASSVGLAGANVLTF
TRBJ2-3,TRBV7-3,CASSLVGPGGTDTQYF
TRBJ1-1,TRBV30,CAWSVLMNTEAFF
TRBJ2-2,TRBV7-2,CASSLRSSGEDGELFF
TRBJ2-1,TRBV6-4,CATASSAVNEQFF
TRBJ2-5,TRBV7-2,CASSLALGWETQYF
TRBJ2-2,TRBV6-1,CASSDRRDPTGELFF
TRBJ2-3,TRBV6-5,CASSYSPGQGTDTQYF
TRBJ2-1,TRBV2,CASSHMGQVPSYNEQFF
TRBJ2-3,TRBV28,CASSAPWETDTQYF
TRBJ1-5,TRBV2,CASRGSAIYQPQHF
TRBJ2-1,TRBV7-2,CASSLSRETNEQFF
TRBJ1-5,TRBV28,CASRGGRVGNQPQHF
TRBJ2-2,TRBV5-1,CASSRGLAANTGELFF
TRBJ1-1,TRBV19,CASTPGTSGTEAFF
TRBJ2-1,TRBV9,CASSGGPWNEQFF
TRBJ2-3,TRBV11-2,CASSLLRASTDTQYF
TRBJ1-1,TRBV4-1,CASSQVGRLDTEAFF
TRBJ1-2,TRBV30,CAWNQDRGYGYTF
TRBJ1-4,TRBV29-1,CSVGVTTNEKLFF
TRBJ1-1,TRBV6-6,CASSPGTGIMNTEAFF
TRBJ2-7,TRBV6-1,CASSASGTGRDEQYF
TRBJ2-1,TRBV27,CASSLEGRGADEQFF
TRBJ1-1,TRBV6-5,CASSYSLNTEAFF
TRBJ1-5,TRBV28,CASSRDRGFRQPQHF
TRBJ2-5,TRBV9,CASSLSQGRETQYF